This TCR beta chain was obtained from a study of PD-L1 blockade in urothelial cancer. Study-wide background: T cells numbered a median of about 150,000 in the blood samples. Whole-study results and caveats: Blood TCR clonality below the median before treatment was a predictor of better survival.

The CDR3 sequence is 13 residues long. Germline values: CDR1 WSHSY, CDR2 SAAADI. Trimming pared 8 bases from V and 9 bases from J, leaving 17 bases between. Comment on this clone: Its specificity is not known.

All patients carried locally advanced or metastatic urothelial carcinoma. Produced via immunoSEQ multiplex PCR; TCRdb's table is partial and in-frame only. In the table there are about 38,000 clones, about four fifths of which are singletons. The sequencing here drew on PBMCs, taken around atezolizumab (anti-PD-L1) treatment. This chain connects TRBV10-2 to TRBJ2-4, with unresolved D. This TCR was recovered from a man in his sixties with urothelial cancer. The CDR3 is CASSPIQWAIQYF. In DNA form, the CDR3 reads TGCGCCAGCTCCCCCATTCAGTGGGCCATTCAGTACTTC.